The 25 T cell receptor beta chains below were found in one sample sequenced in a study of T cell responses to AZD1222 COVID-19 vaccine. Using immunoSEQ multiplex PCR, the repertoire was profiled, and TCRdb retains in-frame clones only, with some absent. The sample carries roughly 190,000 clones, 80% to 95% recorded once. The sequencing here drew on peripheral blood, taken 28 days after the second AZD1222 dose. The receptors were sampled from an adult who received the AZD1222 COVID-19 vaccine.

This clone showed up just a few times. The chain uses TRBV30 and TRBJ2-1; a weak D match, TRBD1 (6 bases). The germline V and J ends were trimmed by 2 bases and 7 bases, with 12 bases remaining between them. From germline, CDR1 is GTSNPN and CDR2 SVGIG (reference sequence). The CDR3 extends over 13 amino acids. The CDR3 nucleotides read TGTGCCTGGAGTAGGCAGGGGTTAAATGAGCAGTTCTTC. It codes for CAWSRQGLNEQFF.

Here the CDR3 reads CASRTNQPQHF. The CDR3 DNA follows: TGTGCCAGCAGGACAAATCAGCCCCAGCATTTT. V gene TRBV6-5 combines with J gene TRBJ1-5; D is ambiguous. The CDR3 sequence is 11 residues long. Looked up from germline, CDR1 is MNHEY and CDR2 is SVGAGI. Trimming took 6 bases from V and 4 from J, leaving 4 bases between them.

The chain recombines TRBV10-3 with TRBJ2-1; 14 bases are shared with TRBD2. J was trimmed by 3 bases and V by 7 bases; bases with no gene match: 2. This CDR3 has 15 amino acids. Germline V CDR1 and CDR2: ENHRY, SYGVKD. The CDR3 DNA sequence: TGTGCCATCAAGGGACTAGCGGGGGTCTACAATGAGCAGTTCTTC. Translated, it gives CAIKGLAGVYNEQFF.

The chain uses TRBV19 and TRBJ2-1; 9 bases agree with TRBD1. Germline loops: CDR1 LNHDA, CDR2 SQIVND (reference sequence). The J segment lost 5 bases and the V segment lost 4 bases, leaving 6 bases of the junction unmatched. CDR3 length: 15 residues. The CDR3 sequence is CASSTDRGVNNEQFF. The DNA for the CDR3 is TGTGCCAGTAGTACCGACAGGGGGGTTAACAATGAGCAGTTCTTC. The full variable domain, rest sourced from reference TRBV19 and TRBJ2-1, is DGGITQSPKYLFRKEGQNVTLSCEQNLNHDAMYWYRQDPGQGLRLIYYSQIVNDFQKGDIAEGYSVSREKKESFPLTVTSAQKNPTAFYLCASSTDRGVNNEQFFGPGTRLTVL.

Concerning this clone itself: Other DNA sequences within the sample encode an identical CDR3. The chain uses TRBV5-1 and TRBJ1-1; unclear D gene. The ends were cut back, 1 base at V and 0 bases at J, with 4 bases in the middle. This CDR3 has 13 residues. In germline, CDR1 is SGHRS, CDR2 YFSETQ. This chain's CDR3 is CASSLTLNTEAFF. Here the CDR3 DNA reads TGCGCCAGCAGCTTGACTTTGAACACTGAAGCTTTCTTT.

The chain has TRBV11-2 and TRBJ2-4; tentatively, D is TRBD2 (5 bases). V was pared by 7 bases and J by 8 bases, with 12 bases between. The CDR3 has 12 residues. CDR1 is SGHAT and CDR2 is FQNNGV in the germline V gene. CDR3 protein: CASTTPGDIQYF. The DNA for the CDR3 is TGTGCCAGCACCACGCCCGGGGACATTCAGTACTTC.

In regard to this clone: This specimen includes other DNA sequences encoding the same CDR3. The J gene is TRBJ1-1, the V gene TRBV12-3 or TRBV12-4; D is undetermined. The CDR3 is 12 amino acids. The V end was cut by 8 bases, the J end by 1 base, with 8 bases between. CDR3 DNA: TGTGCCAGCTCGCGGGGGAACACTGAAGCTTTCTTT. It yields the protein CASSRGNTEAFF.

The chain combines TRBV19 with TRBJ2-6; the match to TRBD1 covers 11 bases. The CDR3 has 17 amino acids. Trimming took 3 bases from V and 3 from J; bases not matched to a gene: 4. CDR1 and CDR2 (germline): LNHDA, SQIVND (reference sequence). DNA for the CDR3: TGTGCCAGTAGTATCGGACAGGGGGCGAGTGGGGCCAACGTCCTGACTTTC. This sequence encodes CASSIGQGASGANVLTF. Supplemented by reference TRBV19 and TRBJ2-6, the full variable domain reads DGGITQSPKYLFRKEGQNVTLSCEQNLNHDAMYWYRQDPGQGLRLIYYSQIVNDFQKGDIAEGYSVSREKKESFPLTVTSAQKNPTAFYLCASSIGQGASGANVLTFGAGSRLTVL.

V and J are TRBV5-8 and TRBJ1-2; D gene unclear. The CDR3 is 11 amino acids. The V end was cut by 2 bases, the J end by 8 bases, with 7 bases between. Germline V CDR1 and CDR2: SGHTS, YDEGEE. The CDR3 DNA follows: TGTGCCAGCAGCTTTCGGTTAGGCTACACCTTC. This codes for CASSFRLGYTF.

This chain uses TRBV5-1 with TRBJ1-4, with no clear D. The CDR3 totals 14 residues. Germline CDR1 and CDR2: SGHRS and YFSETQ. V lost 1 base and J lost 8, with 12 bases in between. The CDR3 DNA is TGCGCCAGCAGCTTGAGGACGGATGGGGAAAAACTGTTTTTT. It encodes CASSLRTDGEKLFF. The complete variable domain, with remaining parts taken from reference TRBV5-1 and TRBJ1-4, reads KAGVTQTPRYLIKTRGQQVTLSCSPISGHRSVSWYQQTPGQGLQFLFEYFSETQRNKGNFPGRFSGRQFSNSRSEMNVSTLELGDSALYLCASSLRTDGEKLFFGSGTQLSVL.

The rearrangement joins TRBV6-5 to TRBJ1-2; D is perhaps TRBD1 (6 bases). Trimming removed 5 bases from V and 6 bases from J, with 10 bases in between. The CDR3 runs 12 residues. Germline V gene sequence: CDR1 MNHEY, CDR2 SVGAGI. The CDR3 DNA sequence: TGTGCCAGCAGTACATCAGGGGATGGCTACACCTTC. Encoded protein: CASSTSGDGYTF.

The genes are TRBV2 and TRBJ2-7; no clear D gene. The germline V gene has CDR1 SNHLY and CDR2 FYNNEI. CDR3 length equals 13 residues. The V end lost 5 bases, the J end lost 0 bases, and 8 bases lay between the germline ends. The CDR3 reads CASSYRISYEQYF. In DNA, the CDR3 is TGTGCCAGCAGTTACCGCATCTCCTACGAGCAGTACTTC.

In DNA, the CDR3 is TGTGCCAGTAGTAAAACTAGCGGGAACACCTACAATGAGCAGTTCTTC. This translates into CASSKTSGNTYNEQFF. The gene calls are TRBV19 and TRBJ2-1; 10 nucleotides line up with TRBD2. CDR3 length equals 16 residues. Trimming cost V 4 bases and J 2 bases; bases outside gene matches: 5. Looked up from germline, CDR1 is LNHDA and CDR2 is SQIVND (reference sequence).

This clone was observed once. This chain links TRBV27 with TRBJ2-7, with D possibly matching TRBD1 (6 bases). V lost 4 bases and J 5 bases, leaving 15 bases between the germline ends. The CDR3 length is 14 residues. Germline V gene data show CDR1 as MNHEY and CDR2 as SMNVEV (reference sequence). CDR3 coding DNA: TGTGCCAGCAGTTACCAGGGCAGGGGCCACGAGCAGTACTTC. Translating gives CASSYQGRGHEQYF.

This sequence joins TRBV29-1 and TRBJ1-1, with D hard to call. This CDR3 has 8 amino acids. The germline V gene encodes CDR1 SQVTM and CDR2 ANQGSEA. CDR3 in amino acids: CSGHEAFF. The CDR3 DNA sequence: TGCTCAGGCCATGAAGCTTTCTTT. The full variable domain, its missing parts supplied by reference TRBV29-1 and TRBJ1-1, is SAVISQKPSRDICQRGTSLTIQCQVDSQVTMMFWYRQQPGQSLTLIATANQGSEATYESGFVIDKFPISRPNLTFSTLTVSNMSPEDSSIYLCSGHEAFFGQGTRLTVV.

This sequence joins TRBV30 and TRBJ2-7; 11 bases fit TRBD1. The J segment lost 5 bases and the V segment lost 4 bases, leaving 10 bases of the junction unmatched. The CDR3 contains 15 residues. CDR1 and CDR2 from the germline V gene are GTSNPN and SVGIG (reference sequence). CDR3 nucleotides: TGTGCCTGGAAACTACAAGGACAGGGGGCCCACGAGCAGTACTTC. It codes for CAWKLQGQGAHEQYF.

V and J are TRBV3-1 (or the pseudogene TRBV3-2) and TRBJ2-1; 8 bases match TRBD2. The CDR3 length is 16 residues. V trimming: 4 bases; J trimming: 4 bases; junction bases outside the gene matches: 9. Germline assignment: CDR1 LGHDT and CDR2 YNNKEL (reference sequence). The CDR3, as DNA: TGTGCCAGCAGCCGCCCGGGACTAGGGAATTACAATGAGCAGTTCTTC. Protein product: CASSRPGLGNYNEQFF.

This sequence joins TRBV9 and TRBJ2-3; 9 bases line up with TRBD1. The CDR3 spans 17 residues. Germline V CDR1 and CDR2: SGDLS, YYNGEE. V was clipped by 0 bases and J by 6 bases; unmatched bases: 11. The DNA of the CDR3 is TGTGCCAGCAGCGTAGCTCCCGGGACAGGGCGGGCGGATACGCAGTATTTT. Encoded protein: CASSVAPGTGRADTQYF.

The rearrangement joins TRBV6-1 to TRBJ1-6; D remains ambiguous. Germline loops: CDR1 MNHNS, CDR2 SASEGT. V was pared by 2 bases and J by 0 bases, with 11 bases between. The CDR3 length is 17 residues. The CDR3 sequence: CASSERTYSSYNSPLHF. The CDR3 DNA reads as TGTGCCAGCAGTGAAAGGACTTATAGCTCCTATAATTCACCCCTCCACTTT.

The count of this clone is one. This chain links TRBV6-5 with TRBJ1-1; tentative D call: TRBD1 (6 bases). The CDR3 totals 15 residues. V lost 0 bases to trimming and J lost 2 bases, with 10 bases between them. Germline V gene lookup returns CDR1 MNHEY and CDR2 SVGAGI. The CDR3 DNA follows: TGTGCCAGCAGTTACTCAAGGACAGCTAACACTGAAGCTTTCTTT. Encoded protein: CASSYSRTANTEAFF.

This chain links TRBV10-1 with TRBJ2-7, with a tentative D call TRBD2 (5 bases). Germline V gives CDR1 WNHNN, CDR2 SYGVQD (reference sequence). The CDR3 length is 14 residues. V lost 5 bases to trimming and J lost 7 bases, with 18 bases between them. The CDR3 DNA follows: TGCGCCAGCAGTTCGGGATTCTTGGTGGGTGAGCAGTACTTC. It specifies CASSSGFLVGEQYF.

The CDR3 loop reads CASSPTTGGLVRNEKLFF. DNA of the CDR3: TGTGCCAGCTCACCAACGACAGGGGGTCTTGTTCGGAATGAAAAACTGTTTTTT. This sequence joins TRBV18 and TRBJ1-4, with 9 bases aligning to TRBD1. Per the germline V gene, CDR1 is KGHSH and CDR2 is LQKENI. This CDR3 is 18 amino acids long. V was pared by 2 bases and J by 5 bases, with 12 bases of the junction left unmatched.

This rearrangement joins TRBV11-2 to TRBJ2-5; 8 bases fit TRBD2. Looked up from germline, CDR1 is SGHAT and CDR2 is FQNNGV. The length of the CDR3 is 17 residues. V gave up 4 bases and J gave up 2 bases; unmatched junction bases: 12. The CDR3 region has the DNA TGTGCCAGCAGCTCCTCCGGGGGGGGGTTCGGGCAAGAGACCCAGTACTTC. Translation gives CASSSSGGGFGQETQYF.

This rearrangement joins TRBV5-5 to TRBJ1-2, with 8 bases lining up with TRBD1. Trimming removed 5 bases from V and 5 bases from J; junction bases left unmatched: 8. Germline CDR1 SGHKS, CDR2 YYEKEE (reference sequence). The CDR3 has 14 residues. The CDR3 nucleotides are TGTGCCAGCAGATCAGGGGGCGCCTCTTATGGCTACACCTTC. Translated, it gives CASRSGGASYGYTF.

The genes are TRBV6-5 and TRBJ2-7, with a possible D match to TRBD2 (6 bases). Germline assignment: CDR1 MNHEY and CDR2 SVGAGI. Deletions cut 9 bases from V and 2 bases from J, with 14 bases between. There are 13 residues in the CDR3. The CDR3 sequence: CASGGLSAYEQYF. CDR3 bases: TGTGCCAGTGGCGGACTATCAGCCTACGAGCAGTACTTC.